This entry lists 8 T cell receptor beta chains sequenced from one sample in a study of beta chain features in type 1 diabetes. These receptors lack a known antigen. Every isolated RNA sample was fully reverse transcribed, so sequencing captured expressed TCRB transcripts. Sequencing used immunoSEQ multiplex PCR; TCRdb keeps in-frame clones, though not all of them. Of hundreds of thousands of clones listed, around 15% are singletons. Notes on the study in general: Researchers report that Type 1 diabetes patients had moderately but significantly shorter TCRB CDR3s across all four CD4+ subsets.

The specimen sequenced was naive CD4+ T cells from blood. These receptors came from a man aged 18-30 years with type 1 diabetes.

J is TRBJ2-3 and V is TRBV30; a possible D gene is TRBD1 (5 bases). CDR1 and CDR2 from the germline V gene are GTSNPN and SVGIG (reference sequence). The CDR3 runs to 10 residues. CDR3 sequence: CARGTDTQYF. The CDR3 region has the DNA TGTGCTAGGGGTACAGATACGCAGTATTTT. Looking up the rest from reference TRBV30 and TRBJ2-3 gives the full variable domain: SQTIHQWPATLVQPVGSPLSLECTVEGTSNPNLYWYRQAAGRGLQLLFYSVGIGQISSEVPQNLSASRPQDRQFILSSKKLLLSDSGFYLCARGTDTQYFGPGTRLTVL.

Remarks on this clone: Different DNA sequences within this sample yield the same CDR3. This chain connects TRBV5-1 to TRBJ2-3, with D tentatively TRBD2 (6 bases). The length of the CDR3 is 15 residues. The germline CDR1 and CDR2 sequences are SGHRS and YFSETQ. The ends were cut back, 0 bases at V and 0 bases at J, with 8 bases in the middle. For the CDR3, the DNA is TGCGCCAGCAGCTTGGCGACTAGTAGCACAGATACGCAGTATTTT. It translates to CASSLATSSTDTQYF.

This clone was observed a few times. The DNA of the CDR3 is TGTGCCAGCAGTACGTCAGGGCAGCAACCCCTCGAGCAGTACTTC. Translated, it gives CASSTSGQQPLEQYF. The chain couples TRBV28 to TRBJ2-7; D possibly corresponds to TRBD1 (5 bases). CDR1 is MDHEN and CDR2 is SYDVKM in the germline V gene. Trimming took 5 bases from V and 6 from J, leaving 20 bases between them. The CDR3 contains 15 residues.

This clone was recorded a few times. This chain links TRBV5-1 with TRBJ2-3; D unresolved. Germline V gene lookup returns CDR1 SGHRS and CDR2 YFSETQ. CDR3 size: 16 residues. V was cut by 0 bases and J by 0 bases, with 11 bases left in between. The CDR3 sequence is CASSLALAESTDTQYF. The CDR3, as DNA: TGCGCCAGCAGCTTGGCCCTGGCGGAAAGCACAGATACGCAGTATTTT.

This chain joins TRBV21-1 and TRBJ2-7; the D call of TRBD1 is as the table states it, not checked on the DNA. TRBV21-1 is flagged as a pseudogene. The CDR3 runs 17 residues. CDR3 protein: CASRKCGDRGFSYEQYF. The DNA of the CDR3 is TGTGCCAGCAGAAAATGCGGGGACAGGGGATTCTCCTACGAGCAGTACTTC.

This clone has more than one count but fewer than ten. The CDR3 is CASRTSQETQYF. The CDR3 DNA sequence: TGTGCCAGCAGAACCTCCCAAGAGACCCAGTACTTC. The genes are TRBV6-5 and TRBJ2-5, with D unresolved. The CDR3 extends over 12 amino acids. Trimming removed 6 bases at V and 1 base at J, with 6 bases between. Germline V lookup: CDR1 MNHEY, CDR2 SVGAGI.

This chain joins TRBV9 and TRBJ2-2; D possibly corresponds to TRBD1 (5 bases). The CDR3 length is 18 residues. Trimming left V 2 bases short and J 1 base short, with 18 bases between. The germline V gene encodes CDR1 SGDLS and CDR2 YYNGEE. CDR3 sequence: CASSVRIQARGNTGELFF. CDR3 in DNA: TGTGCCAGCAGCGTGAGAATACAGGCTCGCGGGAACACCGGGGAGCTGTTTTTT.

This clone occurred a few times. The chain has TRBV27 and TRBJ2-5; TRBD1 matches at 8 bases. From germline, CDR1 is MNHEY and CDR2 SMNVEV (reference sequence). CDR3 size: 15 residues. Losses at the gene ends were 4 bases for V and 4 bases for J; bases not matched to a gene: 8. This CDR3 reads CASSWQGAGGETQYF. For the CDR3, the DNA is TGTGCCAGCAGTTGGCAGGGGGCTGGAGGAGAGACCCAGTACTTC.